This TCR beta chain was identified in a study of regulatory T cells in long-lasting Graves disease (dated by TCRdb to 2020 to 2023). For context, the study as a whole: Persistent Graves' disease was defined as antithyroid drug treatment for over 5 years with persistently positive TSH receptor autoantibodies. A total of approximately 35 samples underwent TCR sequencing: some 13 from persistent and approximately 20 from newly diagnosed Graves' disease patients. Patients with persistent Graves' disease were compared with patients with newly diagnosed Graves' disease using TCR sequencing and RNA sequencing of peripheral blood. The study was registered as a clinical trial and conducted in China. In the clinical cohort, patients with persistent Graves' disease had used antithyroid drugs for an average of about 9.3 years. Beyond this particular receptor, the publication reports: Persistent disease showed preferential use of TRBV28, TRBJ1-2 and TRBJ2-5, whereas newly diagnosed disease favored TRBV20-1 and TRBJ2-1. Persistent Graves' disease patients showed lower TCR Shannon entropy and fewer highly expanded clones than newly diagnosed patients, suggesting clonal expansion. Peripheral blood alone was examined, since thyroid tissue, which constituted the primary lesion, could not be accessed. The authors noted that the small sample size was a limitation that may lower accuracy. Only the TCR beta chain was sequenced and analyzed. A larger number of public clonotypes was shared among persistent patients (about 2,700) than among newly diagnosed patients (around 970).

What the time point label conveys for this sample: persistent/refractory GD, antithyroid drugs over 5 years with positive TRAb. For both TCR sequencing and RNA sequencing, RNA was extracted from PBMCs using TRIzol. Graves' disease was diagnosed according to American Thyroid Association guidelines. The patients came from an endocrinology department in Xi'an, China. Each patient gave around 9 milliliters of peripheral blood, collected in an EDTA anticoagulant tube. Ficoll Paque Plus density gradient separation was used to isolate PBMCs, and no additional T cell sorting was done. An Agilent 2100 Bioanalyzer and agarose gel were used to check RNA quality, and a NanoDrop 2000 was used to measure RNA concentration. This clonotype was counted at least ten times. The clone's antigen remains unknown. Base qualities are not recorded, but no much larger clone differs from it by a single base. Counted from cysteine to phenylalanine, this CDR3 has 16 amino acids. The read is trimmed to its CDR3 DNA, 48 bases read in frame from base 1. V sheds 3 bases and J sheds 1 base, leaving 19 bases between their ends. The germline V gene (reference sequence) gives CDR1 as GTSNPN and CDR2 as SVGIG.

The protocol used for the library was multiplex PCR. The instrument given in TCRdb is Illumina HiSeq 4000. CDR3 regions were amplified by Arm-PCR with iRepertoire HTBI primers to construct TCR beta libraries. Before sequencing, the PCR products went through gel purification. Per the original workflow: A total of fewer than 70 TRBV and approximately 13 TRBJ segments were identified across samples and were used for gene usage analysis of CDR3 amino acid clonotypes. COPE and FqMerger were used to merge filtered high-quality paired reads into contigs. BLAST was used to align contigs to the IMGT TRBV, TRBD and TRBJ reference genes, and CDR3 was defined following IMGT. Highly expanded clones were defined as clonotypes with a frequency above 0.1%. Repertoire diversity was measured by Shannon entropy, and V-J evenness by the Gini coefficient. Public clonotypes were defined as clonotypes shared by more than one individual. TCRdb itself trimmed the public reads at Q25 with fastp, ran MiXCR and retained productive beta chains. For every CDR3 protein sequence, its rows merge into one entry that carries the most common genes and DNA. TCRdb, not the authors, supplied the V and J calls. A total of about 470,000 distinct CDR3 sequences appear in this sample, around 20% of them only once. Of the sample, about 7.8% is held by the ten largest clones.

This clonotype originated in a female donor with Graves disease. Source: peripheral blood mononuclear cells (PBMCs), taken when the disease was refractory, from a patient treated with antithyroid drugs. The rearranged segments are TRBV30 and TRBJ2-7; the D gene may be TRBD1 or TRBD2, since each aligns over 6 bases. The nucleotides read TGTGCCTGGAGCAAAGGGACTTGGACAGTTTCCTACGAGCAGTACTTC. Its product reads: CAWSKGTWTVSYEQYF.